Shown below are 25 T cell receptor beta chains from a single sample sequenced in a study of blood T cell repertoires in COVID-19. Assay used: immunoSEQ multiplex PCR; TCRdb lists only in-frame clones, some missing. The table shows tens of thousands of clones, with over 80% occurring only once. Specimen: peripheral blood. The receptors were sampled from a human donor in a cohort sampled during active COVID-19.

The chain is built from TRBV9 and TRBJ2-7; possibly TRBD2 for D (6 bases). The germline CDR1 and CDR2 sequences are SGDLS and YYNGEE. CDR3 size: 18 residues. The V and J ends lost 4 bases and 2 bases respectively, with 25 bases between them. In DNA, the CDR3 is TGTGCCAGCAGCTCAGACATGGGGGGTACCTCCAGGACCTACGAGCAGTACTTC. It encodes CASSSDMGGTSRTYEQYF.

This clone came up once. The chain recombines TRBV7-9 with TRBJ1-6; D may be TRBD1 (5 bases). This CDR3 contains 14 residues. Germline CDR1 is SEHNR and CDR2 is FQNEAQ (reference sequence). The germline V and J ends were trimmed by 6 bases and 5 bases, with 11 bases remaining between them. CDR3 bases: TGTGCCAGCAGGATGGGGGGGAATAATTCACCCCTCCACTTT. This translates into CASRMGGNNSPLHF.

V and J are TRBV19 and TRBJ1-5; D unclear. Germline CDR1 and CDR2: LNHDA and SQIVND (reference sequence). CDR3 size: 14 residues. Trimming shortened V by 5 bases and J by 3 bases, and 11 bases separated the two germline ends. For the CDR3, the DNA is TGTGCCAGTAGTCCAGTCGGGGTCAATCAGCCCCAGCATTTT. It encodes CASSPVGVNQPQHF.

This sequence joins TRBV11-2 and TRBJ2-7, with TRBD2 as a possible D gene (5 bases). The CDR3 spans 14 residues. The V end was cut by 2 bases, the J end by 7 bases, with 15 bases between. Germline CDR1 is SGHAT and CDR2 is FQNNGV. The CDR3 DNA follows: TGTGCCAGCAGCTTAACCACGGTGGGGAGTGAGCAGTACTTC. Protein sequence: CASSLTTVGSEQYF.

J is TRBJ1-1 and V is TRBV27, with 9 bases lining up with TRBD1. The trim removed 6 bases at V and 6 bases at J, leaving 11 bases unmatched. Germline V gives CDR1 MNHEY, CDR2 SMNVEV (reference sequence). The CDR3 contains 15 residues. The chain's CDR3 is CASRTKQGAKAEAFF. The CDR3 nucleotides are TGTGCCAGCAGAACAAAACAGGGGGCTAAGGCTGAAGCTTTCTTT.

The V and J genes are TRBV5-4 and TRBJ2-1; a possible D gene is TRBD2 (5 bases). This CDR3 contains 15 residues. V gave up 2 bases and J gave up 1 base, with 10 bases separating them. The V gene's germline CDR1 is SGHNT and CDR2 YYREEE (reference sequence). CDR3 sequence reads: CASSLEGRSYNEQFF. Here the CDR3 DNA reads TGTGCCAGCAGCTTAGAGGGCAGGTCCTACAATGAGCAGTTCTTC.

The rearrangement joins TRBV2 to TRBJ2-3; TRBD1 matches at 10 bases. The CDR3 has 17 amino acids. J lost 4 bases, V lost 4 bases, and 11 bases had no gene match. The V gene's germline CDR1 is SNHLY and CDR2 FYNNEI. The CDR3 coding sequence is TGTGCCAGCAGTGTTGAGGGACAGGGGTCTTGGGCAGATACGCAGTATTTT. Translation: CASSVEGQGSWADTQYF. The whole variable domain, filled in from reference TRBV2 and TRBJ2-3, reads EPEVTQTPSHQVTQMGQEVILRCVPISNHLYFYWYRQILGQKVEFLVSFYNNEISEKSEIFDDQFSVERPDGSNFTLKIRSTKLEDSAMYFCASSVEGQGSWADTQYFGPGTRLTVL.

The gene calls are TRBV11-2 and TRBJ1-4; TRBD1 is a possible D gene (6 bases). V lost 1 base and J lost 4, with 13 bases in between. Germline V gene data show CDR1 as SGHAT and CDR2 as FQNNGV. The CDR3 loop spans 16 amino acids. In nucleotides, the CDR3 is TGTGCCAGCAGCTTAGGGATGGGCAGGGGTAATGAAAAACTGTTTTTT. It yields the protein CASSLGMGRGNEKLFF.

The V and J genes are TRBV28 and TRBJ2-7, with D possibly TRBD1 on 6 matching bases. Germline loops: CDR1 MDHEN, CDR2 SYDVKM. V was pared by 6 bases and J by 3 bases, with 18 bases between. The CDR3 sequence is 15 residues long. The CDR3 loop is CASRKETGKNYEQYF. The CDR3 DNA reads as TGTGCCAGCAGAAAAGAGACAGGAAAAAACTACGAGCAGTACTTC.

The J gene is TRBJ2-1, the V gene TRBV7-9; TRBD1 might be the D (6 bases). The CDR3 has 15 amino acids. V was clipped by 5 bases and J by 3 bases, with 14 bases between them. Germline V lookup: CDR1 SEHNR, CDR2 FQNEAQ (reference sequence). The CDR3 reads CASSPQDRDYNEQFF. In DNA, the CDR3 is TGTGCCAGCAGCCCACAGGACAGAGACTACAATGAGCAGTTCTTC.

This clone was counted once. The chain recombines TRBV24-1 with TRBJ1-5; 9 bases fit TRBD1. With V trimmed by 6 bases and J by 3 bases, 2 bases remained unmatched. The germline V gene has CDR1 KGHDR and CDR2 SFDVKD. The CDR3 is 14 residues long. The CDR3 DNA follows: TGTGCCACCAGTCGACAGGGGGACAATCAGCCCCAGCATTTT. Translating it yields CATSRQGDNQPQHF.

The chain joins TRBV12-3 or TRBV12-4 to TRBJ1-2; D is unclear. The CDR3 contains 13 residues. Trimming removed 8 bases at V and 7 bases at J, with 17 bases between. CDR3 nucleotides: TGTGCCAGCGGGAGCGTTTTAAGACGTGGCTACACCTTC. Its protein is CASGSVLRRGYTF.

The V and J genes are TRBV6-5 and TRBJ2-7; 10 positions agree with TRBD1. Trimming at V came to 10 bases and at J to 2 bases, leaving 5 bases not matched to a gene. Germline CDR1 and CDR2: MNHEY and SVGAGI. The CDR3 is 13 amino acids. The CDR3 protein is CATTGTGAYEQYF. The CDR3 nucleotides read TGTGCCACCACCGGGACAGGGGCCTACGAGCAGTACTTC.

The chain recombines TRBV4-2 with TRBJ1-2; D not certain. V was pared by 1 base and J by 1 base, with 4 bases between. Germline V lookup: CDR1 LGHNA, CDR2 YNFKEQ. The CDR3 is made up of 13 amino acids. For the CDR3, the DNA is TGTGCCAGCAGCCAAGGTATTAACTATGGCTACACCTTC. Residues: CASSQGINYGYTF.

This clone appeared a few times. The V and J genes are TRBV6-2 or TRBV6-3 and TRBJ1-5; D is perhaps TRBD1 (5 bases). With 2 bases removed from V and 3 bases from J, the gap between germline ends came to 11 bases. The CDR3 contains 15 residues. Germline V lookup: CDR1 MNHEY, CDR2 SVGEGT. The CDR3 DNA reads as TGTGCCAGCAGTTACGGTCGACAGAACAATCAGCCCCAGCATTTT. As protein: CASSYGRQNNQPQHF.

This clone was detected only once. The rearrangement uses TRBV10-3 and TRBJ1-3; D perhaps matches TRBD1 (5 bases). This CDR3 region has 14 residues. The V end lost 3 bases, the J end lost 2 bases, and 8 bases lay between the germline ends. CDR1 is ENHRY and CDR2 is SYGVKD in the germline V gene. CDR3 nucleotides: TGTGCCATCAGTGAACAGGTTGCTGGAAACACCATATATTTT. This gives the protein CAISEQVAGNTIYF.

J is TRBJ2-1 and V is TRBV3-1 (or the pseudogene TRBV3-2), with 11 bases identical to TRBD1. V dropped 4 bases and J dropped 4; count of bases not matched to a gene: 6. Germline V gene lookup returns CDR1 LGHDT and CDR2 YNNKEL (reference sequence). CDR3 size: 16 residues. The CDR3 region is CASSRPRDRGYNEQFF. CDR3 nucleotide sequence: TGTGCCAGCAGCCGACCCCGGGACAGGGGGTACAATGAGCAGTTCTTC.

The count of this clone is one. This rearrangement joins TRBV9 to TRBJ2-7; D gene uncertain. The CDR3 consists of 14 residues. Trimming left V 0 bases short and J 0 bases short, with 7 bases between. Per germline, CDR1 SGDLS and CDR2 YYNGEE. CDR3 sequence (DNA): TGTGCCAGCAGCGTAGGCCAGGCCTCCTACGAGCAGTACTTC. Amino acids: CASSVGQASYEQYF.

This chain connects TRBV2 to TRBJ2-1; the match to TRBD2 covers 8 bases. Germline values: CDR1 SNHLY, CDR2 FYNNEI. This CDR3 region has 15 residues. V lost 2 bases, J lost 7 bases, and 7 bases stayed unmatched. In DNA form, the CDR3 reads TGTGCCAGCAGTGAAAGAATTAGCGGGACAAATGAGCAGTTCTTC. Encoded protein: CASSERISGTNEQFF.

This clone was counted once. The rearrangement links TRBV30 to TRBJ1-1; TRBD1 agrees at 8 bases. CDR1 GTSNPN and CDR2 SVGIG come from the germline V gene (reference sequence). The V gene end was trimmed by 0 bases and the J gene end by 0 bases; junction bases not matched to a gene: 6. This CDR3 contains 16 residues. Written as DNA, the CDR3 is TGTGCCTGGAGTGTAGGTACAGGGGGATTGAACACTGAAGCTTTCTTT. Translated, it gives CAWSVGTGGLNTEAFF.

CDR3: CASSLFQGDSPLHF. Here the CDR3 DNA reads TGTGCCAGCAGTTTATTCCAGGGCGATTCACCCCTCCACTTT. The chain combines TRBV27 with TRBJ1-6, with D perhaps TRBD1 (5 bases). Trimming pared 1 base from V and 8 bases from J, leaving 9 bases between. Germline lookup yields CDR1 MNHEY and CDR2 SMNVEV (reference sequence). There are 14 residues in the CDR3.

The V call is TRBV4-3, the J call TRBJ2-5; D is uncertain. The V gene's germline CDR1 is LGHNA and CDR2 YSLEER. The length of the CDR3 is 11 residues. V was cut by 4 bases and J by 7 bases, with 7 bases left in between. The CDR3 loop is CASSRPVTQYF. CDR3 DNA: TGCGCCAGCAGCCGGCCAGTGACCCAGTACTTC.

J is TRBJ2-3 and V is TRBV10-2, with no clear D. The CDR3 is 15 amino acids. Trimming stripped 0 bases from V and 4 bases from J, with 11 bases between. Germline V CDR1 and CDR2: WSHSY, SAAADI. DNA for the CDR3: TGCGCCAGCAGTGAGTCGCGGCCCGCCTCAGATACGCAGTATTTT. The encoded protein is CASSESRPASDTQYF.

This sequence joins TRBV7-2 and TRBJ2-1; 9 bases are a match to TRBD2. From germline, CDR1 is SGHTA and CDR2 FQGNSA. V dropped 1 base and J dropped 6; count of bases not matched to a gene: 10. CDR3 length equals 17 residues. The DNA for the CDR3 is TGTGCCAGCAGCTTAGATAACGTGGCGGGGGGGCTCAATGAGCAGTTCTTC. Its protein is CASSLDNVAGGLNEQFF.

The chain carries TRBV28 and TRBJ2-1, with D unclear. Germline V gives CDR1 MDHEN, CDR2 SYDVKM. Trimming pared 2 bases from V and 7 bases from J, leaving 6 bases between. CDR3 length: 12 amino acids. CDR3 in amino acids: CASSLAVNEQFF. The CDR3 DNA reads as TGTGCCAGCAGTTTAGCGGTGAATGAGCAGTTCTTC.